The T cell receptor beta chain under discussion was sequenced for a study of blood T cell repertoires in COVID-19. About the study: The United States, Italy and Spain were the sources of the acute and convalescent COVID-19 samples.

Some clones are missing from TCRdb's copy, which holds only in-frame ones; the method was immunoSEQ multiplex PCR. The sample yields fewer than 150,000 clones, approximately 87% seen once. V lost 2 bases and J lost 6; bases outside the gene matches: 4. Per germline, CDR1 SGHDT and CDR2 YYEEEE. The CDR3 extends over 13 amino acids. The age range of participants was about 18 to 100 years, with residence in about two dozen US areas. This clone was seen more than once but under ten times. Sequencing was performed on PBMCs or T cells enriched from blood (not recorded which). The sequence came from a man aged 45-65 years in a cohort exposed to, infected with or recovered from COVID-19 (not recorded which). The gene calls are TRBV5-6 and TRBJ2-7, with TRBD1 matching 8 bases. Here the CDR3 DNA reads TGTGCCAGCAGCTTTGGACAGGGAGGCGAGCAGTACTTC. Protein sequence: CASSFGQGGEQYF.